Reported below is one T cell receptor beta chain. The data derive from a study of cytomegalovirus exposure and HLA in healthy donors. The PCR employed 60 Vbeta primers together with 13 Jbeta primers. The method was immunoSEQ multiplex PCR; TCRdb's version includes in-frame clones alone and lacks a portion of them. Among 200,000 or so clones listed, more than 70% were seen once. This CDR3 is built from 16 residues. Trimming removed 2 bases from V and 0 bases from J, with 13 bases in between. In germline, CDR1 is MDHEN, CDR2 SYDVKM. This TCR came from a boy aged 5-17 years in good health and CMV-seronegative. Specimen: PBMCs. The J gene is TRBJ1-2, the V gene TRBV28, with TRBD1 as a possible D gene (6 bases). The chain's CDR3 is CASSLPRQDSNYGYTF. CDR3 in DNA: TGTGCCAGCAGTTTACCCCGACAGGATTCTAACTATGGCTACACCTTC.